This T cell receptor (beta chain) was identified during a study of cytotoxic CD8 clonotypes in ibrutinib-treated CLL. Whole-study context: Roughly 24 partial and 2 complete responses; at median roughly 68 months, roughly 15 remitted, roughly 12 progressed. Patients gave response samples after a median about 12 months of treatment, range 6 to 36.

The length of the CDR3 is 17 residues. Germline values: CDR1 LGHNA, CDR2 YNFKEQ. V was clipped by 1 base and J by 5 bases, with 20 bases between them. Sequenced by immunoSEQ multiplex PCR; TCRdb stores in-frame clones only, minus some. The sample consists of about 200,000 clones, around 70% of them appearing once. The sequence was obtained from a human donor with chronic lymphocytic leukemia. The material sequenced was PBMCs, taken after 24 months of ibrutinib treatment. The J gene is TRBJ2-5, the V gene TRBV4-2; perhaps TRBD2 as D (6 bases). The CDR3 here is CASSQVGGQALSETQYF. CDR3 nucleotide sequence: TGTGCCAGCAGCCAAGTAGGAGGGCAGGCTCTCTCGGAGACCCAGTACTTC.